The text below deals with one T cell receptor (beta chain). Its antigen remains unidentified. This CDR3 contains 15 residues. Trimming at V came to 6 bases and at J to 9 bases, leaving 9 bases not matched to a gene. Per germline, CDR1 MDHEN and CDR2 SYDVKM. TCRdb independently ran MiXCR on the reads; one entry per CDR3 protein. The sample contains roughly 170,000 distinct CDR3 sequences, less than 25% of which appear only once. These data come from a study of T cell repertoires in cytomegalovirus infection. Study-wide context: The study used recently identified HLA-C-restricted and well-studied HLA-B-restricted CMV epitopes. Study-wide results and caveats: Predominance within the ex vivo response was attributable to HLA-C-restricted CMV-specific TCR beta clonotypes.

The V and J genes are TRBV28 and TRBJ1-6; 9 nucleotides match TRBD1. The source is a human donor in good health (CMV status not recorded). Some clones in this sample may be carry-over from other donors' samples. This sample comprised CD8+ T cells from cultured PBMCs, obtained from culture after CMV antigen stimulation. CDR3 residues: CASRMGQGFGSPLHF. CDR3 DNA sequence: TGTGCCAGCAGAATGGGACAGGGTTTCGGTTCACCCCTCCACTTT. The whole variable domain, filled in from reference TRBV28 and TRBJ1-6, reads DVKVTQSSRYLVKRTGEKVFLECVQDMDHENMFWYRQDPGLGLRLIYFSYDVKMKEKGDIPEGYSVSREKKERFSLILESASTNQTSMYLCASRMGQGFGSPLHFGNGTRLTVT.